The 3 T cell receptor beta chains below come from one sample, sequenced in a study. TCRdb reprocessed the RT-PCR reads with MiXCR, giving one entry per CDR3 protein. The sample yields hundreds of thousands of distinct CDR3 sequences, 14% seen once. Material: memory CD4+ T cells from blood. The receptors derive from a female donor in good health, serving as a healthy control.

The rearrangement uses TRBV5-1 and TRBJ1-5; perhaps TRBD1 as D (5 bases). Germline assignment: CDR1 SGHRS and CDR2 YFSETQ. Between the trimmed V and J ends, which lost 0 bases and 0 bases, there was a span of 10 bases. This CDR3 spans 16 amino acids. The CDR3 is CASSLDSGYSNQPQHF. The CDR3 DNA reads TGCGCCAGCAGCTTGGATTCAGGGTATAGCAATCAGCCCCAGCATTTT.

This rearrangement joins TRBV7-8 to TRBJ2-5; the D is unclear. V was shortened by 5 bases and J by 1 base, with 11 bases between the two germline ends. The V gene's germline CDR1 is SGHVS and CDR2 FQNEAQ. The CDR3 is 14 amino acids. The CDR3 here is CASSRDSFQETQYF. The CDR3 nucleotides are TGTGCCAGCAGCCGCGACTCTTTCCAAGAGACCCAGTACTTC.

The V gene is TRBV6-5, the J gene TRBJ1-6; D unresolved. Germline-derived CDR1 and CDR2 are MNHEY and SVGAGI. CDR3 length: 13 amino acids. V lost 7 bases and J 6 bases, leaving 10 bases between the germline ends. The CDR3 sequence is CASTMHLNSPLHF. CDR3 nucleotide sequence: TGTGCCAGCACGATGCACCTTAATTCACCCCTCCACTTT.